The 8 T cell receptor beta chains below were found in one sample sequenced in a study of T cells in Graves' hyperthyroidism and ophthalmopathy. The investigators amplified TCR beta CDR3 regions from RNA transcripts. During a first-round RT-PCR of the TCR CDR3, the HTBI primer set was used. TCRdb re-derived calls from the multiplex PCR reads in MiXCR, one entry per CDR3 protein. The sample consists of roughly 660,000 distinct CDR3 sequences, 15% to 20% of them appearing once. The sequenced sample was blood. These receptor sequences come from a man aged 50 to 59 with Graves' hyperthyroidism.

V gene TRBV25-1 combines with J gene TRBJ2-7; D tentatively fits TRBD1 or TRBD2 (5 bases each). Trimming took off 4 bases at V and 6 bases at J, with 10 bases between the two ends. Germline values: CDR1 MGHDK, CDR2 SYGVNS. The CDR3 sequence is 12 residues long. The CDR3 region has the DNA TGTGCCAGCAGTGTCTGGGGGTCCGAGCAGTACTTC. Encoded protein: CASSVWGSEQYF.

This clonotype was picked up many times. This chain uses TRBV7-3 with TRBJ2-1; 11 positions agree with TRBD2. Per the germline V gene, CDR1 is SGHTA and CDR2 is FQGTGA. This CDR3 has 16 amino acids. J was trimmed by 9 bases and V by 5 bases; bases with no gene match: 12. The CDR3 loop reads CASSILTSGNEGEQFF. For the CDR3, the DNA is TGTGCCAGCAGCATCTTGACTAGCGGGAACGAGGGTGAGCAGTTCTTC.

This clonotype has a count of ten or more. J is TRBJ1-1 and V is TRBV2, with D possibly being TRBD1 (6 bases). The CDR3 is 15 residues long. V shed 1 base and J shed 0 bases, with 9 bases lying between them. CDR1 SNHLY and CDR2 FYNNEI come from the germline V gene. In nucleotides, the CDR3 is TGTGCCAGCAGTGAAGTTACAGGGATGAACACTGAAGCTTTCTTT. This gives the protein CASSEVTGMNTEAFF. The variable domain in full, with the rest retrieved from reference TRBV2 and TRBJ1-1, is EPEVTQTPSHQVTQMGQEVILRCVPISNHLYFYWYRQILGQKVEFLVSFYNNEISEKSEIFDDQFSVERPDGSNFTLKIRSTKLEDSAMYFCASSEVTGMNTEAFFGQGTRLTVV.

About this clonotype itself: Given a much more abundant clone one base away, this may be a read error. The conserved final phenylalanine or tryptophan is absent from the CDR3, which likely points to a read error. The V gene is TRBV27, the J gene TRBJ2-3, with 7 bases aligning to TRBD2. Germline CDR1 MNHEY, CDR2 SMNVEV (reference sequence). CDR3 length: 14 residues. J gave up 2 bases and V 4 bases, and 3 bases lay outside the gene matches. The CDR3 DNA reads TGTGCCAGCAGTTGGGACTATTTCACAGATACGCAGTATTCT. Translated: CASSWDYFTDTQYS.

In this sample, this clonotype turned up many times. J is TRBJ1-1 and V is TRBV3-1; TRBD1 is a possible D gene (5 bases). Per the germline V gene, CDR1 is LGHDT and CDR2 is YNNKEL (reference sequence). V was cut by 1 base and J by 2 bases, with 8 bases left in between. CDR3 length equals 14 residues. The CDR3 is CASSQGTFNTEAFF. CDR3 nucleotides: TGTGCCAGCAGCCAAGGGACATTTAACACTGAAGCTTTCTTT.

This clonotype has at least ten counts. J is TRBJ1-4 and V is TRBV27; the D is unclear. This CDR3 region has 14 residues. CDR1 MNHEY and CDR2 SMNVEV come from the germline V gene (reference sequence). V lost 8 bases and J lost 8, with 18 bases in between. The CDR3 region is CASHLYRVSEKLFF. CDR3 bases: TGTGCCAGCCACTTATACCGGGTTTCGGAAAAACTGTTTTTT.

This clonotype was found many times. V gene TRBV6-2 or TRBV6-3 combines with J gene TRBJ1-2; possible D gene TRBD1, 5 bases. CDR3 length equals 12 residues. The germline V gene encodes CDR1 MNHEY and CDR2 SVGEGT. V shed 7 bases and J shed 8 bases, with 14 bases lying between them. The CDR3 spells CASTRASKGYTF. The DNA of the CDR3 is TGTGCCAGCACCAGGGCCTCAAAGGGCTACACCTTC.

This clonotype has at least ten counts. This chain connects TRBV7-9 to TRBJ2-6, with D tentatively TRBD1 (5 bases). The V end lost 1 base, the J end lost 1 base, and 11 bases lay between the germline ends. CDR1 is SEHNR, CDR2 FQNEAQ, per germline (reference sequence). The CDR3 consists of 17 residues. In nucleotides, the CDR3 is TGTGCCAGCAGCTTAGTTGGTGGGGCATCTGGGGCCAACGTCCTGACTTTC. Protein: CASSLVGGASGANVLTF.